The 19 T cell receptor beta chains listed next were all sequenced from one sample in a study of T cells in localized non-small cell lung cancer. The assay was immunoSEQ multiplex PCR, and TCRdb's table has in-frame clones only and misses some. The sample gives about 26,000 clones, approximately 90% of which show up once; over 11% is in the top ten. Sequencing was performed on peripheral blood, taken before any cancer treatment. The receptors were gathered from a female donor over 55 with stage II squamous cell lung carcinoma.

In nucleotides, the CDR3 is TGTGCCAGCAGTGAACCAGCAGGGACAACCTACGAGCAGTACTTC. Translating it yields CASSEPAGTTYEQYF. This chain uses TRBV6-1 with TRBJ2-7, with D maybe TRBD1 (6 bases). V dropped 2 bases and J dropped 2 bases, with 13 bases sitting between them. Germline CDR1 MNHNS, CDR2 SASEGT. This CDR3 has 15 residues.

The DNA for the CDR3 is TGCGCCAGCAGCTCCACCTGGGACAGCTATGGCTACACCTTC. It translates to CASSSTWDSYGYTF. The rearrangement uses TRBV5-1 and TRBJ1-2, with 7 bases aligning to TRBD1. The CDR3 consists of 14 residues. Looked up from germline, CDR1 is SGHRS and CDR2 is YFSETQ. V was clipped by 3 bases and J by 4 bases; unmatched bases: 6.

The gene calls are TRBV5-6 and TRBJ2-1; the D gene is possibly TRBD1 (5 bases). Germline V gives CDR1 SGHDT, CDR2 YYEEEE. V was cut by 3 bases and J by 6 bases, with 10 bases left in between. This CDR3 spans 13 amino acids. The CDR3 region has the DNA TGTGCCAGCAGCTGGGGCAGGGTCAATGAGCAGTTCTTC. Its translation: CASSWGRVNEQFF.

For the CDR3, the DNA is TGTGCCAGCAGTCCCGGAGGTGGGTCCACTGAAGCTTTCTTT. Its protein product is CASSPGGGSTEAFF. The J gene is TRBJ1-1, the V gene TRBV28; D not resolved. This CDR3 has 14 amino acids. V was trimmed by 5 bases and J by 4 bases, leaving 14 bases between them. Germline CDR1 MDHEN, CDR2 SYDVKM.

The sample holds one count of this clone. The chain couples TRBV7-8 to TRBJ2-1; 8 positions match TRBD1. Unmatched junction bases numbered 12, after V lost 5 bases and J lost 6 bases. Germline V gene data show CDR1 as SGHVS and CDR2 as FQNEAQ. The CDR3 runs to 16 residues. Written as DNA, the CDR3 is TGTGCCAGCAGCCCCCGGACAGGGAGTATAGCCAATGAGCAGTTCTTC. It encodes CASSPRTGSIANEQFF.

The CDR3 here is CAWDRGRGTEAFF. In nucleotides, the CDR3 is TGTGCCTGGGACAGGGGGCGAGGAACTGAAGCTTTCTTT. The genes are TRBV30 and TRBJ1-1; 10 bases are shared with TRBD1. This CDR3 comprises 13 residues. The germline CDR1 and CDR2 sequences are GTSNPN and SVGIG (reference sequence). Losses at the gene ends were 5 bases for V and 5 bases for J; bases not matched to a gene: 5.

The V call is TRBV7-2, the J call TRBJ2-4; 7 bases match TRBD2. The CDR3 runs 15 residues. Trimming at V came to 5 bases and at J to 3 bases, leaving 7 bases not matched to a gene. The V gene's germline CDR1 is SGHTA and CDR2 FQGNSA. As DNA, the CDR3 is TGTGCCAGCAGCCCGGGAGGATTCGGCAAAAACATTCAGTACTTC. Its protein product is CASSPGGFGKNIQYF.

The rearrangement uses TRBV20-1 and TRBJ1-1; D gene ambiguous. Trimming took off 7 bases at V and 0 bases at J, with 6 bases between the two ends. Germline CDR1 is DFQATT and CDR2 is SNEGSKA (reference sequence). The CDR3 loop spans 11 amino acids. CDR3 sequence (DNA): TGCAGTGGGGCCATGAACACTGAAGCTTTCTTT. It specifies CSGAMNTEAFF.

V is TRBV21-1 and J is TRBJ2-7; the table assigns TRBD2, which was not confirmed against the DNA. TRBV21-1 is a pseudogene locus. The CDR3 covers 15 residues. The CDR3 coding sequence is TGTGCCAGCAGCAGGGCGGGACGTTCCAGCTACGAGCAGTACTTC. This sequence encodes CASSRAGRSSYEQYF.

This clone was counted once. This chain joins TRBV19 and TRBJ1-4, with D tentatively TRBD1 (6 bases). The germline V gene encodes CDR1 LNHDA and CDR2 SQIVND (reference sequence). V lost 5 bases to trimming and J lost 5 bases, with 15 bases between them. The length of the CDR3 is 15 residues. The CDR3 nucleotides read TGTGCCAGTAGTTTGCTCCGGGACAAAAATGAAAAACTGTTTTTT. It is translated as CASSLLRDKNEKLFF.

The rearrangement joins TRBV27 to TRBJ2-5; 11 positions match TRBD2. J was trimmed by 5 bases and V by 6 bases; bases with no gene match: 8. The CDR3 has 15 amino acids. In germline, CDR1 is MNHEY, CDR2 SMNVEV (reference sequence). The CDR3 region has the DNA TGTGCCAGCAGCCGTAGCGGGGGGGCCGGGGAGACCCAGTACTTC. Translating it yields CASSRSGGAGETQYF.

The V gene is TRBV7-8, the J gene TRBJ2-1; 10 nucleotides line up with TRBD2. The CDR3 contains 17 residues. Losses at the gene ends were 6 bases for V and 10 bases for J; bases not matched to a gene: 18. CDR1 and CDR2 (germline): SGHVS, FQNEAQ. The CDR3 is CASSPEVLLAGLGEQFF. The CDR3 bases are TGTGCCAGCAGTCCAGAGGTATTACTAGCGGGACTCGGGGAGCAGTTCTTC.

The chain joins TRBV5-1 to TRBJ1-2, with TRBD1 matching 7 bases. Germline trimming cut 0 bases from V and 6 bases from J; bases unmatched to any gene: 2. Germline V gives CDR1 SGHRS, CDR2 YFSETQ. This CDR3 comprises 13 residues. The CDR3 DNA is TGCGCCAGCAGCTTGGCGCAGGGGGATGGCTACACCTTC. It is translated as CASSLAQGDGYTF. The whole variable domain, filled in from reference TRBV5-1 and TRBJ1-2, reads KAGVTQTPRYLIKTRGQQVTLSCSPISGHRSVSWYQQTPGQGLQFLFEYFSETQRNKGNFPGRFSGRQFSNSRSEMNVSTLELGDSALYLCASSLAQGDGYTFGSGTRLTVV.

This chain connects TRBV6-1 to TRBJ1-5; D not resolved. The CDR3 covers 11 residues. Germline CDR1 and CDR2: MNHNS and SASEGT. The germline V and J ends were trimmed by 9 bases and 7 bases, with 10 bases remaining between them. CDR3 loop: CASARLQPQHF. CDR3 in DNA: TGTGCCAGTGCGAGGCTCCAGCCCCAGCATTTT.

V gene TRBV5-1 combines with J gene TRBJ1-1; no firm D call. Per the germline V gene, CDR1 is SGHRS and CDR2 is YFSETQ. This CDR3 spans 17 amino acids. The V and J ends lost 4 bases and 1 base respectively, with 20 bases between them. CDR3 nucleotide sequence: TGCGCCAGCAGCGTTGGTTGGCTCCGGGAGACGAACACTGAAGCTTTCTTT. It yields the protein CASSVGWLRETNTEAFF. Variable domain in full (rest from reference TRBV5-1 and TRBJ1-1): KAGVTQTPRYLIKTRGQQVTLSCSPISGHRSVSWYQQTPGQGLQFLFEYFSETQRNKGNFPGRFSGRQFSNSRSEMNVSTLELGDSALYLCASSVGWLRETNTEAFFGQGTRLTVV.

This clone was picked up one time. The chain links TRBV19 to TRBJ2-3, with 8 positions matching TRBD2. Unmatched junction bases numbered 13, after V lost 9 bases and J lost 8 bases. The germline gives CDR1 LNHDA, CDR2 SQIVND (reference sequence). The CDR3 is 14 residues long. DNA for the CDR3: TGTGCCAGCTCCGGGGGGGGGCGGAAAGGTACGCAGTATTTT. Translated: CASSGGGRKGTQYF. Full variable domain (outside the CDR3, taken from reference TRBV19 and TRBJ2-3): DGGITQSPKYLFRKEGQNVTLSCEQNLNHDAMYWYRQDPGQGLRLIYYSQIVNDFQKGDIAEGYSVSREKKESFPLTVTSAQKNPTAFYLCASSGGGRKGTQYFGPGTRLTVL.

This clone was detected only once. J is TRBJ2-5 and V is TRBV5-1, with 9 bases aligning to TRBD1. J was trimmed by 4 bases and V by 7 bases; bases with no gene match: 5. This CDR3 comprises 13 residues. Per the germline V gene, CDR1 is SGHRS and CDR2 is YFSETQ. CDR3 coding DNA: TGCGCCAGCGCAACAGGGGGCTCAGAGACCCAGTACTTC. Protein sequence: CASATGGSETQYF.

As DNA, the CDR3 is TGTGCCAGCAGCACCGGACAGGGTGGTCAAGAGACCCAGTACTTC. It codes for CASSTGQGGQETQYF. V and J are TRBV7-7 and TRBJ2-5; 8 bases match TRBD1. Germline assignment: CDR1 SSHAT and CDR2 FNYEAQ (reference sequence). J was trimmed by 2 bases and V by 5 bases; bases with no gene match: 7. The CDR3 consists of 15 residues.

The chain carries TRBV7-9 and TRBJ1-3; 7 nucleotides agree with TRBD1. V gave up 5 bases and J gave up 4 bases; unmatched junction bases: 8. The CDR3 contains 15 residues. The germline V gene has CDR1 SEHNR and CDR2 FQNEAQ (reference sequence). The CDR3, as DNA: TGTGCCAGCAGCCCCGACAGGGCCCTCGGAAACACCATATATTTT. It codes for CASSPDRALGNTIYF.